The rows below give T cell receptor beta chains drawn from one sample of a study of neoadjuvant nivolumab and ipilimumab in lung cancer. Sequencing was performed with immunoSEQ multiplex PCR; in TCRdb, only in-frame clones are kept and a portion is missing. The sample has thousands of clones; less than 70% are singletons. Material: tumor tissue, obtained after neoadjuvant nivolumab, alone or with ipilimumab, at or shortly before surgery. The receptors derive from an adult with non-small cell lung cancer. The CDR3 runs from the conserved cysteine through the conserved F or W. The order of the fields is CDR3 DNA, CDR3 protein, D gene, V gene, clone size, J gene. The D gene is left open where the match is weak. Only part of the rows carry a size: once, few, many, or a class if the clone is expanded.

TGTGCCAGCAGCTCCGTTCTAAGAGATACGCAGTATTTT | CASSSVLRDTQYF | - | TRBV5-4 | - | TRBJ2-3
TGTGCCAGCAGCTTAGCTGGACTAGCGGGAGGGCCCAACGAGCAGTACTTC | CASSLAGLAGGPNEQYF | TRBD2 | TRBV7-2 | - | TRBJ2-7
TGTGCCACCACCGTAGGACAGGGGCACGAAAAACTGTTTTTT | CATTVGQGHEKLFF | TRBD1 | TRBV5-8 | once | TRBJ1-4
TGCGCCAGCAGCTTGGTGTCAGACGACAATGAGCAGTTCTTC | CASSLVSDDNEQFF | - | TRBV5-1 | - | TRBJ2-1
TGTGCCAGCAGTGAAACTAATATTCCCACATACTTC | CASSETNIPTYF | - | TRBV6-1 | - | TRBJ2-7
TGTGCCAGCAGTTTTGGGACAGGGGCCTACGAGCAGTACTTC | CASSFGTGAYEQYF | TRBD1 | TRBV28 | medium-sized | TRBJ2-7
TGCGCCAGCAGCTTTGTTCCGGGAGCGGGGGAGACCCAGTACTTC | CASSFVPGAGETQYF | TRBD2 | TRBV5-1 | - | TRBJ2-5
TGTGCCACCAGCATTCCGGGTAGGAACGAGCAGTACTTC | CATSIPGRNEQYF | - | TRBV15 | once | TRBJ2-7
TGTGCCAGCAGCTTAGAAGTGGGGACTCTAGCGGTCTACGAGCAGTACTTC | CASSLEVGTLAVYEQYF | TRBD2 | TRBV7-6 | - | TRBJ2-7
TGTGCCAGCAGCTTCCCGTGGACAGATGGAAACACCATATATTTT | CASSFPWTDGNTIYF | - | TRBV7-9 | - | TRBJ1-3
TGTGCCAGCTCATCAAATTCCTACGAGCAGTACTTC | CASSSNSYEQYF | - | TRBV18 | - | TRBJ2-7
TGTGCCAGCAGCTTAGGCGGCTCAGCGGACAATGAGCAGTTCTTC | CASSLGGSADNEQFF | - | TRBV7-9 | medium-sized | TRBJ2-1
TGTGCCAGCAGCTTATCAGGAGCCGGCTACAATGAGCAGTTCTTC | CASSLSGAGYNEQFF | - | TRBV11-3 | few | TRBJ2-1
TGTGCCAGCAGCCCGTCTGGGGAGACCCAGTACTTC | CASSPSGETQYF | - | TRBV7-9 | once | TRBJ2-5
TGTGCCAGCAGCCTTCGGGACCCTTCCTACGAGCAGTACTTC | CASSLRDPSYEQYF | - | TRBV7-9 | few | TRBJ2-7
TGCGCCAGCAGCTTTTCCCCGGATCCTAATCAGCCCCAGCATTTT | CASSFSPDPNQPQHF | - | TRBV5-1 | - | TRBJ1-5
TGTGCCAGCAGCGACTCAAAACAGGGAGAATCTAGCAATCAGCCCCAGCATTTT | CASSDSKQGESSNQPQHF | - | TRBV7-9 | - | TRBJ1-5
TGTGCCATCAATCGGGAGAGTCGCACTGAAGCTTTCTTT | CAINRESRTEAFF | - | TRBV10-3 | few | TRBJ1-1
TGCAGTGCTTCGACAGGGTATGGCTACACCTTC | CSASTGYGYTF | TRBD1 | TRBV20-1 | - | TRBJ1-2
TGTGCCAGCAGCTTAAACAGGGGATGGCGGCCTTTCTTT | CASSLNRGWRPFF | TRBD1 | TRBV5-6 | - | TRBJ1-1
TGTGCCAGCAGTGACAGGGCCCTCTACGAGCAGTACTTC | CASSDRALYEQYF | - | TRBV6-1 | - | TRBJ2-7
TGTGCCAGCAGCTTAGGGACTATGCTCGGGTACGAGCAGTACTTC | CASSLGTMLGYEQYF | - | TRBV7-9 | - | TRBJ2-7
TGTGCCAGCAGCCGAGGGGGATTCGGGGAGCTGTTTTTT | CASSRGGFGELFF | - | TRBV28 | - | TRBJ2-2
TGTGCCAGCAGGGACCAAGAGACCCAGTACTTC | CASRDQETQYF | - | TRBV2 | - | TRBJ2-5
TGTGCCAGCAGCTCCATTATGCGCACAGTTACCGGGGAGCTGTTTTTT | CASSSIMRTVTGELFF | - | TRBV5-5 | - | TRBJ2-2
TGTGCCAGCAGCCCCGCCCTTAGCGGGAGCGACGAGCAGTACTTC | CASSPALSGSDEQYF | TRBD2 | TRBV11-2 | - | TRBJ2-7
TGTGCCACCAGCAGGGACGGAGTCGGATACAATGAGCAGTTCTTC | CATSRDGVGYNEQFF | - | TRBV15 | - | TRBJ2-1
TGTGCCAGTTCAACAGGCTCTGGGGCCAACGTCCTGACTTTC | CASSTGSGANVLTF | - | TRBV2 | once | TRBJ2-6
TGTGCCAGCAGCTTACTCCTGTCTCGCGCCCTGGGGAGGGAGCAGTACTTC | CASSLLLSRALGREQYF | - | TRBV7-2 | - | TRBJ2-7
TGTGCCAGCCTAGCGGGAGGGAACACCGGGGAGCTGTTTTTT | CASLAGGNTGELFF | TRBD2 | TRBV28 | few | TRBJ2-2
TGTGCCAGTAGTATCACAGGGGGCGAGACCCAGTACTTC | CASSITGGETQYF | TRBD1 | TRBV19 | - | TRBJ2-5
TGTGCCAGCAGCCAGAGCGGGAGCACCTACAATGAGCAGTTCTTC | CASSQSGSTYNEQFF | TRBD2 | TRBV11-1 | - | TRBJ2-1
TGTGCCAGCAGCTTAGGGGGCTTCCTCTCTGGAAACACCATATATTTT | CASSLGGFLSGNTIYF | - | TRBV7-9 | - | TRBJ1-3
TGTGCCAGCAGCCCCGGACCGGATTACAATGAGCAGTTCTTC | CASSPGPDYNEQFF | - | TRBV11-2 | - | TRBJ2-1
TGTGCCAGTTCCCGCCTAACAGGGACCGGGGAGCTGTTTTTT | CASSRLTGTGELFF | - | TRBV7-9 | few | TRBJ2-2
TGTGCCAGCAGAAGACTGACAGGTCCTCATGAGCAGTACTTC | CASRRLTGPHEQYF | - | TRBV6-1 | - | TRBJ2-7
TGTGCCAGCAGTGGGCTCGGACTAGCGGGCGGGGAGCTGTTTTTT | CASSGLGLAGGELFF | TRBD2 | TRBV2 | few | TRBJ2-2
TGTGCCAGCAGCGACGCAGCGTCCTACAATGAGCAGTTCTTC | CASSDAASYNEQFF | - | TRBV7-6 | - | TRBJ2-1
TGCGCCAGCAGCTTGGGACTAGCGGGAGTTGGGGAGCAGTTCTTC | CASSLGLAGVGEQFF | TRBD2 | TRBV5-1 | - | TRBJ2-1
TGTGCCAGCAGCTTGAATTTGGGTCAGCCCCAGCATTTT | CASSLNLGQPQHF | - | TRBV11-2 | - | TRBJ1-5
TGCAGTGCTACTAGCTTCGATGAGCAGTTCTTC | CSATSFDEQFF | - | TRBV20-1 | - | TRBJ2-1
TGTGCCAGTAGCCTCCGGAACACCATATATTTT | CASSLRNTIYF | - | TRBV2 | - | TRBJ1-3
TGTGCCAGCACCAGTGGAGGTGTCGAGCAGTACTTC | CASTSGGVEQYF | - | TRBV5-1 | - | TRBJ2-7
TGCAGCGTTGCGGGGACAGGGAATCAGCCCCAGCATTTT | CSVAGTGNQPQHF | TRBD1 | TRBV29-1 | - | TRBJ1-5
TGTGCCAGCAGCCAGGGGGCAGGGGAAGACGTAGATACGCAGTATTTT | CASSQGAGEDVDTQYF | - | TRBV14 | - | TRBJ2-3
TGTGCCAGCAGTGTTGATAGCGGGACCAGCACAGATACGCAGTATTTT | CASSVDSGTSTDTQYF | TRBD2 | TRBV2 | - | TRBJ2-3
TGTGCCAGCTCGTACCAAGGCTACACCTTC | CASSYQGYTF | - | TRBV18 | medium-sized | TRBJ1-2
TGTGCCAGCAGCTTCGGGCCAAGCACAGATACGCAGTATTTT | CASSFGPSTDTQYF | - | TRBV9 | - | TRBJ2-3
TGTGCCTGGGGGGGGCGTAGGAACTATGGCTACACCTTC | CAWGGRRNYGYTF | - | TRBV28 | - | TRBJ1-2
TGTGCCAGCAAGGCGGGGGGGAGGGGAGGGACAGATACGCAGTATTTT | CASKAGGRGGTDTQYF | TRBD2 | TRBV7-2 | - | TRBJ2-3
- | CASSSSDRADTQYF | - | TRBV11-2 | few | TRBJ2-3
TGTGCCAGCAGTTACCAGGAACTCCCCTACGAGCAGTACTTC | CASSYQELPYEQYF | - | TRBV6-6 | - | TRBJ2-7